This TCR beta chain was documented in a study of blood T cell repertoires in COVID-19. This CDR3 comprises 16 residues. V shed 3 bases, J shed 3 bases, and the junction held 4 bases outside the gene matches. Germline V gives CDR1 GTSNPN, CDR2 SVGIG (reference sequence). Libraries were prepared by immunoSEQ multiplex PCR; TCRdb keeps only in-frame clonotypes and omits some of them. This table holds about 30,000 clones, about 92% found once. This clonotype originated in a man aged 50 to 60 with active COVID-19. The specimen was peripheral blood. The chain joins TRBV30 to TRBJ2-2; 13 nucleotides agree with TRBD2. CDR3 in amino acids: CAWRTGLAGDTGELFF. CDR3 DNA sequence: TGTGCCTGGAGGACCGGACTAGCGGGAGACACCGGGGAGCTGTTTTTT.